The table lists the clone carrying this T cell receptor (beta chain) with a count of one. This sample is drawn from a study of blood T cell repertoires in COVID-19. Profiling relied on immunoSEQ multiplex PCR, and the TCRdb table lists in-frame clones only, not all of them. The table lists 150,000 to 200,000 clones, 84% of them singletons. With 0 bases clipped from V and 8 bases from J, the junction kept 6 bases outside the gene matches. This CDR3 has 16 residues. CDR1 SEHNR and CDR2 FQNEAQ come from the germline V gene (reference sequence). The V gene is TRBV7-9, the J gene TRBJ2-1, with 11 bases fitting TRBD1. Sequencing was carried out using peripheral blood. The TCR was taken from a woman aged 70 to 79 with COVID-19, enrolled during active disease. CDR3 in DNA: TGTGCCAGCAGCTTAGCCTTGGGACAGGGGGACTATGAGCAGTTCTTC. Protein product: CASSLALGQGDYEQFF.